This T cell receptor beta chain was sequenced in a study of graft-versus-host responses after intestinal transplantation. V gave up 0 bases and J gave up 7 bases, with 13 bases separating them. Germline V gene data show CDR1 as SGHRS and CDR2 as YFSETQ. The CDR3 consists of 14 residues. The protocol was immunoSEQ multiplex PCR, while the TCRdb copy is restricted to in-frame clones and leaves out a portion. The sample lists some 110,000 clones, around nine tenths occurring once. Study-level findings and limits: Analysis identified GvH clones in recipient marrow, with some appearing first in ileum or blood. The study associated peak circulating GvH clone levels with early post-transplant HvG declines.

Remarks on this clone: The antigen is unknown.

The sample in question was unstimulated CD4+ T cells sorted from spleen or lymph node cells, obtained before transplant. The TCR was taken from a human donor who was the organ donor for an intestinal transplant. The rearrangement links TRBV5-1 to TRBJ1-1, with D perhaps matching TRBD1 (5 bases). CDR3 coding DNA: TGCGCCAGCAGCTTGGCAATGGGGCCGGATGAAGCTTTCTTT. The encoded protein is CASSLAMGPDEAFF.